The TCR beta chain under discussion was sequenced for a study of regulatory and conventional T cells in RAG deficiency. Study results and caveats: Omenn syndrome and CID/AS patients had around 100-fold fewer unique Treg TCR beta sequences, versus approximately 10-fold elsewhere. In Omenn syndrome, Treg and Tconv repertoires overlapped >85%.

Trimming left V 4 bases short and J 2 bases short, with 10 bases between. Germline-derived CDR1 and CDR2 are SGHRS and YFSETQ. The CDR3 is 14 amino acids. Using immunoSEQ multiplex PCR, the repertoire was profiled, and TCRdb retains in-frame clones only, with some absent. The sample yields tens of thousands of clones, approximately 93% seen once. Only one count was recorded for this clone. Its antigen is not identified. Genomic DNA came from blood conventional CD4+ T cells gated CD25-low CD127-high. A further study also used this sample, focusing on regulatory T cells. That report notes: Primers: 52 TRBV forward and 13 TRBJ reverse. Patient repertoires had restricted TRB V-J pairs and skewed V and J usage, most in Tregs.

The chain carries TRBV5-1 and TRBJ1-5; TRBD1 is a possible D gene (6 bases). The material sequenced was CD4+ T cells sorted from blood. This clonotype was sampled from a human donor in good health. The chain's CDR3 is CASSQDRGNQPQHF. The CDR3 nucleotides are TGCGCCAGCAGCCAGGACAGAGGCAATCAGCCCCAGCATTTT. Full variable domain (remainder filled in from reference TRBV5-1 and TRBJ1-5): KAGVTQTPRYLIKTRGQQVTLSCSPISGHRSVSWYQQTPGQGLQFLFEYFSETQRNKGNFPGRFSGRQFSNSRSEMNVSTLELGDSALYLCASSQDRGNQPQHFGDGTRLSIL.